This T cell receptor (beta chain) was recovered during a study of CXCR3-negative and CXCR3-positive naive CD8 T cells. The CDR3 sequence is 13 residues long. Germline loops: CDR1 MNHEY, CDR2 SMNVEV (reference sequence). 5' RACE that incorporated UMI labels was used to prepare the TRB cDNA libraries. TCRdb reprocessed the 5' RACE reads and keeps a single row for each CDR3 protein, giving no DNA. The specimen's table records some 130,000 distinct CDR3 sequences. A word on this clonotype: What it recognizes is unknown.

With roughly 300,000 cells each, the CD8+ T cell subsets were individually sorted in triplicate. CD45RO-CCR7+CD27+CD95- defined naive CD8+ T cells. General study points: Naive subsets were similarly diverse, while memory CD8+ repertoires were much less diverse. Naive cells that were CXCR3-positive had more hydrophobic TRB CDR3s (compared with CXCR3-negative naive cells). Unlike memory cells, which differed, naive CXCR3-negative and CXCR3-positive cells had similar TRBV-TRBJ usage.

The TCR comes from a human donor in good health. Some clones in this sample may be carry-over from other donors' samples. V and J are TRBV27 and TRBJ2-7. Sequencing used naive CXCR3+ CD8+ T cells from blood. The subset is: CD45RO-CCR7+CD27+CD95- naive CD8+ T cells expressing CXCR3 (TNR3+). The chain's CDR3 is CASSFGVRYEQYF.